This T cell receptor beta chain was observed in a study of blood T cell repertoires in COVID-19. About the study: Samples came from the United States, Italy and Spain, spanning acute and convalescent COVID-19. PBMCs, B-cell-depleted T cells, or T cells provided the cDNA or gDNA that made up the material.

How the authors handled the data: Nucleated cell number was recorded as an estimate derived from reference gene primer amplification. Sequencing was performed with immunoSEQ multiplex PCR; in TCRdb, only in-frame clones are kept and a portion is missing. V and J calls and clone size come straight from that table; D and trimming were deduced from the DNA. The data contain more than 250,000 clones, 88% of them singletons. The CDR3 is made up of 15 amino acids. The V gene's germline CDR1 is MNHEY and CDR2 SVGAGI. V was pared by 5 bases and J by 1 base, with 15 bases between. Sample: peripheral blood. This sequence was found in a human donor in a cohort sampled during active COVID-19. The rearrangement uses TRBV6-5 and TRBJ2-7, with a weak D call TRBD2 (6 bases). The CDR3 here is CASSNLLAPSYEQYF. For the CDR3, the DNA is TGTGCCAGCAGTAACCTCCTAGCGCCTTCCTACGAGCAGTACTTC.